This T cell receptor beta chain was sequenced during a study of persistence of HIV-infected CD4 T cells. Looking at the study overall: CD4+ T cells responding to CMV or HIV-1 Gag were isolated.

Remarks on this clone: Its matching antigen is unknown.

This was the immunoSEQ version 4 assay in survey mode. Some clones are missing from TCRdb's copy, which holds only in-frame ones; the method was immunoSEQ multiplex PCR. This table holds under 40,000 clones, 75% to 85% found once. CDR3 length: 14 residues. Trimming left V 9 bases short and J 0 bases short, with 12 bases between. CDR1 and CDR2 from the germline V gene are SGHRS and YFSETQ. Whole-study results and caveats: Within sorted populations, more oligoclonal TCRs accompanied more oligoclonal proviruses.

The stimulus was an HIV-1 Gag 15-mer peptide pool, roughly 1 ug/peptide/mL. CD40L-negative CD69-negative CD45RO-high memory CD4+ T cells were sorted as populations depleted of antigen-responding cells. The chain recombines TRBV5-1 with TRBJ1-4; D uncertain. This specimen was CD4+ T cells sorted from PBMCs after roughly 18-hour stimulation, taken from a patient who received antiretroviral therapy. The receptor comes from an adult woman with HIV who was CMV-seropositive. The CDR3 bases are TGCGCCACCGCACCCGGGTCAACTAATGAAAAACTGTTTTTT. This codes for CATAPGSTNEKLFF.